This T cell receptor (beta chain) comes out of a study of T-cell reconstitution after alpha-beta-depleted transplantation in children. Study findings and constraints: After transplant, at about two months, alpha-beta T cells were reportedly derived from several hundred expanded graft clones. Most T-cell counts and diversity one year after the transplant came from T cells that were newly produced.

The TCRbeta library incorporated unique molecular identifiers. TCRdb re-analysed the PCR reads in MiXCR, keeping a single row per CDR3 protein. The table includes about 600,000 distinct CDR3 sequences, around 13% detected once. Trimming at V came to 6 bases and at J to 3 bases, leaving 7 bases not matched to a gene. Per the germline V gene, CDR1 is SQVTM and CDR2 is ANQGSEA. The CDR3 runs to 13 residues. This clonotype has only a few counts. Its target is unknown. The rearrangement joins TRBV29-1 to TRBJ2-7; TRBD1 matches at 8 bases. The sequence derives from a male patient between 5 and 17 years old who had a stem cell transplant for acute myeloid leukemia, so the T cells may come from the graft donor. The material was PBMCs, mostly from graft donor cells, obtained 360 days after TCRalphabeta/CD19-depleted stem cell transplant. CDR3 DNA sequence: TGCAGCGTAATTACAGGGGGAATCTACGAGCAGTACTTC. Its protein product is CSVITGGIYEQYF.